Following are 9 T cell receptor beta chains from one sample sequenced in a study of cytomegalovirus exposure and HLA in healthy donors. 60 Vbeta and 13 Jbeta primers were used in PCR. This table comes from immunoSEQ multiplex PCR, and its TCRdb copy is limited to in-frame clones, with some not included. Among 300,000 or so clones listed, around four fifths were seen once. Sequenced sample: PBMCs. Receptor source: a woman aged 40-49 years in good health and CMV-seropositive.

The chain is built from TRBV10-3 and TRBJ2-2; 8 bases align to TRBD1. The V segment lost 7 bases and the J segment 5 bases; nucleotides outside the gene matches: 6. This CDR3 is 14 amino acids long. The V gene's germline CDR1 is ENHRY and CDR2 SYGVKD. CDR3 DNA sequence: TGTGCCATCACCCAGGGGGCGCGGACCGGGGAGCTGTTTTTT. The encoded protein is CAITQGARTGELFF.

The chain carries TRBV29-1 and TRBJ1-2; D ambiguous. The CDR3 runs 12 residues. Per germline, CDR1 SQVTM and CDR2 ANQGSEA. Trimming left V 4 bases short and J 4 bases short, with 10 bases between. The CDR3 bases are TGCAGCGTTGTTCCGGGGATCTATGGCTACACCTTC. It translates to CSVVPGIYGYTF.

This clone was seen only once. This chain uses TRBV11-2 with TRBJ2-3; 9 bases match TRBD1. The CDR3 covers 15 residues. Germline V gives CDR1 SGHAT, CDR2 FQNNGV. J was trimmed by 3 bases and V by 7 bases; bases with no gene match: 8. CDR3 DNA: TGTGCCAGCACCCTGGGACAGGGAAAGACAGATACGCAGTATTTT. Its protein is CASTLGQGKTDTQYF.

CDR3 amino acids: CSAKNRGWTEAFF. CDR3 coding DNA: TGCAGCGCAAAAAACAGGGGTTGGACTGAAGCTTTCTTT. The V and J genes are TRBV29-1 and TRBJ1-1; 7 bases line up with TRBD1. Germline CDR1 reads SQVTM; CDR2 reads ANQGSEA. This CDR3 contains 13 residues. V gave up 7 bases and J gave up 5 bases; unmatched junction bases: 10. Full variable domain (missing parts from reference TRBV29-1 and TRBJ1-1): SAVISQKPSRDICQRGTSLTIQCQVDSQVTMMFWYRQQPGQSLTLIATANQGSEATYESGFVIDKFPISRPNLTFSTLTVSNMSPEDSSIYLCSAKNRGWTEAFFGQGTRLTVV.

As DNA, the CDR3 is TGTGCCAGCAGTCCCCCCCAGGTGGCTGAGCAGTACTTC. Its translation is CASSPPQVAEQYF. This chain links TRBV28 with TRBJ2-7; D remains unclear. The V and J ends lost 5 bases and 7 bases respectively, with 15 bases between them. The CDR3 has 13 amino acids. Germline CDR1 and CDR2: MDHEN and SYDVKM.

The rearrangement links TRBV5-5 to TRBJ1-1; D is possibly TRBD1 (5 bases). The germline V gene has CDR1 SGHKS and CDR2 YYEKEE (reference sequence). V lost 1 base to trimming and J lost 8 bases, with 12 bases between them. CDR3 length: 13 amino acids. The CDR3 DNA reads as TGTGCCAGCAGCTTGAATCAGGGTCCAGAAGCTTTCTTT. It encodes CASSLNQGPEAFF.

A few counts support this clone. V gene TRBV7-8 combines with J gene TRBJ2-5; 7 nucleotides line up with TRBD1. The junction had 6 bases not matched to a gene; V was cut back by 5 bases and J by 0 bases. The CDR3 contains 15 residues. Germline lookup yields CDR1 SGHVS and CDR2 FQNEAQ. The CDR3: CASSKGQTYQETQYF. The CDR3 DNA follows: TGTGCCAGCAGCAAGGGACAGACCTACCAAGAGACCCAGTACTTC.

The V call is TRBV7-2, the J call TRBJ1-1, with D maybe TRBD1 (5 bases). This CDR3 is built from 15 residues. CDR1 SGHTA and CDR2 FQGNSA come from the germline V gene. The V end lost 2 bases, the J end lost 1 base, and 11 bases lay between the germline ends. DNA for the CDR3: TGTGCCAGCAGCTTATTCTCCAGGGCGAACACTGAAGCTTTCTTT. The encoded protein is CASSLFSRANTEAFF.

V usage is TRBV4-3 and J usage is TRBJ1-5; D call uncertain. Germline-derived CDR1 and CDR2 are LGHNA and YSLEER. Trimming cost V 1 base and J 4 bases, with 8 bases left between them. The CDR3 totals 14 residues. CDR3 sequence: CASSQGLGNQPQHF. CDR3 coding DNA: TGCGCCAGCAGCCAAGGTCTCGGGAATCAGCCCCAGCATTTT.